This passage covers 2 T cell receptor beta chains from one sample sequenced in a study of Ad26.COV2.S vaccination and SARS-CoV-2 variants. Some clones are missing from TCRdb's copy, which holds only in-frame ones; the method was immunoSEQ multiplex PCR. Of 300,000 to 350,000 clones in the sample, 88% were seen once. The treatment: 15 to 20 received Ad26.COV2.S at low or high dose, single or two shots; five or six received placebo; per-sample allocation not given. Material that was analyzed had been drawn on day 63 after the first vaccine or placebo injection. The source was peripheral blood, collected in a trial of Ad26.COV2.S vaccine versus placebo. The receptors come from a person between 18 and 59 years old who received the Ad26.COV2.S COVID-19 vaccine or a placebo.

V is TRBV9 and J is TRBJ1-2; a weak D match, TRBD1 (5 bases). The CDR3 contains 14 residues. The V gene's germline CDR1 is SGDLS and CDR2 YYNGEE. V was clipped by 2 bases and J by 2 bases, with 10 bases between them. CDR3 DNA: TGTGCCAGCAGCGTGTCCAGGGCCAACTATGGCTACACCTTC. Its protein product is CASSVSRANYGYTF.

The rearrangement uses TRBV21-1 and TRBJ1-1; TRBD1 is the table's D call and was not checked against the DNA. TRBV21-1 is flagged as a pseudogene. The CDR3 length is 14 residues. This CDR3 reads CASTKGAYNTEAFF. The CDR3 nucleotides are TGTGCCAGCACTAAGGGGGCGTACAACACTGAAGCTTTCTTT.